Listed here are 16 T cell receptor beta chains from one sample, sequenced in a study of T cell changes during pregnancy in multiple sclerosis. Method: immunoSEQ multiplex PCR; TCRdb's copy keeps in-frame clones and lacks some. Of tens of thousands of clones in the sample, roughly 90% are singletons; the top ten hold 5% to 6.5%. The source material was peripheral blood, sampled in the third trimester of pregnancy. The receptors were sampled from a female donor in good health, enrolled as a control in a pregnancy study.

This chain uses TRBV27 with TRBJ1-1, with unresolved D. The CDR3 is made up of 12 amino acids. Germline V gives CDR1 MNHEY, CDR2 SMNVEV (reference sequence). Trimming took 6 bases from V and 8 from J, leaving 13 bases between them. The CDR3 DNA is TGTGCCAGCAGCCGAGGAGGGCAGGAAGCTTTCTTT. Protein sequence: CASSRGGQEAFF.

CDR3 region: CASSNWGVPVPYEQYF. In nucleotides, the CDR3 is TGTGCCAGCAGCAACTGGGGGGTCCCCGTTCCCTACGAGCAGTACTTC. The chain couples TRBV21-1 to TRBJ2-7; TRBD2, as called in the table, went unchecked against the DNA. TRBV21-1 is listed as a pseudogene. CDR3 length: 16 amino acids.

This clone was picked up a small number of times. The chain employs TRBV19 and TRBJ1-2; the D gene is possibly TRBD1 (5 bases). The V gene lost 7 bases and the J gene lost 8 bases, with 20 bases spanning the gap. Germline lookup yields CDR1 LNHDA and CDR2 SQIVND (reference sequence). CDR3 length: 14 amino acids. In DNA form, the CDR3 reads TGTGCCAGTAATCCGACGAGTCCAGGGAACGGCTACACCTTC. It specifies CASNPTSPGNGYTF.

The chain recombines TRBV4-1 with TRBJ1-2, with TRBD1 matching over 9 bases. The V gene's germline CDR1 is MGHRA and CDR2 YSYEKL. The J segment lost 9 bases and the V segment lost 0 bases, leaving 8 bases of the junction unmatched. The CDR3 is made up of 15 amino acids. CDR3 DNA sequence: TGCGCCAGCAGCCAAGATAGGGACAGGGAGGGGAGCTACACCTTC. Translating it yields CASSQDRDREGSYTF.

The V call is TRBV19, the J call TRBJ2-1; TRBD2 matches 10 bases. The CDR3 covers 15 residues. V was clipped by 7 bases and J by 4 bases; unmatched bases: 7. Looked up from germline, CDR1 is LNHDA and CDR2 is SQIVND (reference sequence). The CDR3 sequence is CASIGLAGAYNEQFF. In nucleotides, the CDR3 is TGTGCCAGTATCGGCCTAGCGGGAGCTTACAATGAGCAGTTCTTC.

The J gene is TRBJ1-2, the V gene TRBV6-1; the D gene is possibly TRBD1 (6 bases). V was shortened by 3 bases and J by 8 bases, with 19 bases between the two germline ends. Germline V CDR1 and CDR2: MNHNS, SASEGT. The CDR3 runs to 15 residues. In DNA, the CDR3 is TGTGCCAGCAGTGAGGGGCCTACAGGGTCCGACGGCTACACCTTC. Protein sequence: CASSEGPTGSDGYTF.

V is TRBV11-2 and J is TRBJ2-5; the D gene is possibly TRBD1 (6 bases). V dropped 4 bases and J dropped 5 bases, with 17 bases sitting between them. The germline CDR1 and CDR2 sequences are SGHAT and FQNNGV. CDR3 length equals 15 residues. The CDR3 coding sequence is TGTGCCAGCAGCTCCGAATTTGCGAGGGGGGAGACCCAGTACTTC. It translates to CASSSEFARGETQYF.

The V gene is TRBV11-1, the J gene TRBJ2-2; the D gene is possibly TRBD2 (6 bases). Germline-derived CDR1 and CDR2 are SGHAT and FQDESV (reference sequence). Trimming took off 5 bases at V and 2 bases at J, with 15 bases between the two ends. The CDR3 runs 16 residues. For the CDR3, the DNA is TGTGCCAGCAGCGAACGCGGGACTTACAACACCGGGGAGCTGTTTTTT. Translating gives CASSERGTYNTGELFF.

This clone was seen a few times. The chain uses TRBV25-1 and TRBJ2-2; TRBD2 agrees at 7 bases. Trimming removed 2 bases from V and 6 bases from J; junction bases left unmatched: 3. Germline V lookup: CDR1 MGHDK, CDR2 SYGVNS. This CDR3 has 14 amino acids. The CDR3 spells CASSEPAGSGELFF. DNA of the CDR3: TGTGCCAGCAGTGAACCAGCGGGGTCCGGGGAGCTGTTTTTT.

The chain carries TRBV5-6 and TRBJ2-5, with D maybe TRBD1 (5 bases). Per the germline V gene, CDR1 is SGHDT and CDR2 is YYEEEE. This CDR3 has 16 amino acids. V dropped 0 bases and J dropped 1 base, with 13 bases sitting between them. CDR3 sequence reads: CASSLVVQASQETQYF. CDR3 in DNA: TGTGCCAGCAGCTTGGTAGTACAGGCCAGCCAAGAGACCCAGTACTTC.

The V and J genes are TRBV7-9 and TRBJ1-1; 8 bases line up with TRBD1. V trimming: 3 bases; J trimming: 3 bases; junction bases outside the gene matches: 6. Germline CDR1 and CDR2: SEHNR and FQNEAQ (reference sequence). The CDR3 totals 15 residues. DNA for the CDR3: TGTGCCAGCAGCTTCCGGACAGGGCATTACACTGAAGCTTTCTTT. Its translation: CASSFRTGHYTEAFF.

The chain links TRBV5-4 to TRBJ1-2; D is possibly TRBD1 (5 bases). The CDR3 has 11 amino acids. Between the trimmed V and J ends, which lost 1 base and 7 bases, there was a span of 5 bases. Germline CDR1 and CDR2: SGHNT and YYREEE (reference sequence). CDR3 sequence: CASSLQGGYTF. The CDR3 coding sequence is TGTGCCAGCAGCTTGCAGGGTGGCTACACCTTC.

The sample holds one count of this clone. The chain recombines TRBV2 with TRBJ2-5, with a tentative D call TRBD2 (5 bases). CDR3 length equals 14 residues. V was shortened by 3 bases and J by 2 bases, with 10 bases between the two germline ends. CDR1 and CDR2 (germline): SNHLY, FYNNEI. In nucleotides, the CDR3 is TGTGCCAGCAGTGATGGGCGGGCACAAGAGACCCAGTACTTC. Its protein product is CASSDGRAQETQYF.

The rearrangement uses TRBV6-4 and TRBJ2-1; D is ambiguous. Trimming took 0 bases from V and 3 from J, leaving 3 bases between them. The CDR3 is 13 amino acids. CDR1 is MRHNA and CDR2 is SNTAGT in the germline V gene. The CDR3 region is CASSDSSYNEQFF. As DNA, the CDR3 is TGTGCCAGCAGTGACTCTAGCTACAATGAGCAGTTCTTC.

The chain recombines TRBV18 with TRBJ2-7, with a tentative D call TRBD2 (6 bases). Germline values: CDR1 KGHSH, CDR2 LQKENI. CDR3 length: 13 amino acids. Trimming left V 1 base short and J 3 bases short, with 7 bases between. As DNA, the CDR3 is TGTGCCAGCTCACCACTAGCGGACTACGAGCAGTACTTC. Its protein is CASSPLADYEQYF.

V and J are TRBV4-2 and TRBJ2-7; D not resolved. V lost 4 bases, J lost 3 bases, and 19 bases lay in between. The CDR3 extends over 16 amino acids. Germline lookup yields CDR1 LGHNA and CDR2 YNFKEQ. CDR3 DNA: TGTGCCAGCAGCCCCAGGCCCGACCCCTCCAACTACGAGCAGTACTTC. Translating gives CASSPRPDPSNYEQYF.